The present TCR beta chain was sequenced within a study of Ad26.COV2.S vaccination and SARS-CoV-2 variants. The treatment: roughly 19 received Ad26.COV2.S at low or high dose, single or two shots; a few received placebo; per-sample allocation not given. Following the first vaccine or placebo injection, samples were taken on day 63. Only in-frame clones appear in the TCRdb table, and some are missing; sequencing was by immunoSEQ multiplex PCR. This table holds some 480,000 clones, around 88% found once. CDR1 is MGHRA, CDR2 YSYEKL, per germline. The CDR3 covers 14 residues. The V end was cut by 1 base, the J end by 4 bases, with 7 bases between.

The source is a person between 18 and 60 years old who received the Ad26.COV2.S COVID-19 vaccine or a placebo. J is TRBJ2-2 and V is TRBV4-1, with a possible D match to TRBD2 (6 bases). The specimen comprised peripheral blood, sampled in a trial of Ad26.COV2.S vaccine versus placebo. For the CDR3, the DNA is TGCGCCAGCAGCCAAGTGGGGGGCACCGGGGAGCTGTTTTTT. Protein product: CASSQVGGTGELFF.